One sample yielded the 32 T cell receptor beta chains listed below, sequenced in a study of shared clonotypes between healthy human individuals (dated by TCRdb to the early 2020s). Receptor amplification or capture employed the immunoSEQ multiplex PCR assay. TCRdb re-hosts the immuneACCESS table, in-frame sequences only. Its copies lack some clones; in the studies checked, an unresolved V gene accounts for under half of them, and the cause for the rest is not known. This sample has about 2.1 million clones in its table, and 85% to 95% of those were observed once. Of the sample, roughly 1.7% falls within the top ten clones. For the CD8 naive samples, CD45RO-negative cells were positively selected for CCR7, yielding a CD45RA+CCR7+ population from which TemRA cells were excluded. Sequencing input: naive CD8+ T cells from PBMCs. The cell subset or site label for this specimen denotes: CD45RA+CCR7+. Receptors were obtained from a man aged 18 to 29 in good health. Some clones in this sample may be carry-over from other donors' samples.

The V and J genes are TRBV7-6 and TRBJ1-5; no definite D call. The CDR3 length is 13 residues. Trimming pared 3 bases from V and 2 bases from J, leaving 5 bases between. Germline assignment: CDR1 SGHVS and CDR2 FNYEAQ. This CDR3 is CASSLRGNQPQHF. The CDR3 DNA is TGTGCCAGCAGCTTGCGGGGCAATCAGCCCCAGCATTTT.

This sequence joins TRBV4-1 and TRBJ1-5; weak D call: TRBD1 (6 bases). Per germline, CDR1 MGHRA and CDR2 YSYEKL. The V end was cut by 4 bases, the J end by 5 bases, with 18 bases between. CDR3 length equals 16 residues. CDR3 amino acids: CASSPLAGARDQPQHF. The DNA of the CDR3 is TGCGCCAGCAGCCCCTTAGCAGGGGCCCGGGATCAGCCCCAGCATTTT.

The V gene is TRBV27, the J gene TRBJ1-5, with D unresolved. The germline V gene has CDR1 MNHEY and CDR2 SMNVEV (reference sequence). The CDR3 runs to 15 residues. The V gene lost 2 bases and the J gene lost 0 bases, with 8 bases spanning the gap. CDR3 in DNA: TGTGCCAGCAGTTTAGTCGGAATTAGCAATCAGCCCCAGCATTTT. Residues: CASSLVGISNQPQHF.

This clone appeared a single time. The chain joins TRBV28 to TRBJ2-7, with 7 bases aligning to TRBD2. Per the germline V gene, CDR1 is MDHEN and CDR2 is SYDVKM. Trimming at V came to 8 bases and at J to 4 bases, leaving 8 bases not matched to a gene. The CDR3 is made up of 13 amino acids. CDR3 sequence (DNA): TGTGCCAGCCGGGGGGACGGAGCGTACGAGCAGTACTTC. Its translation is CASRGDGAYEQYF.

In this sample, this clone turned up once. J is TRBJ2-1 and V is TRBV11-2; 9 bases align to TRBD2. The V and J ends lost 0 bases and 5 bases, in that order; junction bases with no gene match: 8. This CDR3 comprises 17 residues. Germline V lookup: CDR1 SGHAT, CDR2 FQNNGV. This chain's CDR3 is CASSLEVAGARNNEQFF. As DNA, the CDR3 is TGTGCCAGCAGCTTAGAAGTAGCGGGAGCGAGGAACAATGAGCAGTTCTTC.

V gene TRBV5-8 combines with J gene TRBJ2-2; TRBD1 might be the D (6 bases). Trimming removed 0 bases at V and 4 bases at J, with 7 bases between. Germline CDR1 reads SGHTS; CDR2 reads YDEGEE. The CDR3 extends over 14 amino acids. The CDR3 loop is CASSLGTVTGELFF. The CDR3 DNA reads TGTGCCAGCAGCTTGGGGACAGTCACCGGGGAGCTGTTTTTT.

The CDR3 is CASSQDRSAYGYTF. In nucleotides, the CDR3 is TGCGCCAGCAGCCAAGATAGGTCGGCTTATGGCTACACCTTC. The V gene is TRBV4-1, the J gene TRBJ1-2, with no clear D. The CDR3 contains 14 residues. V lost 0 bases and J 5 bases, leaving 10 bases between the germline ends. CDR1 MGHRA and CDR2 YSYEKL come from the germline V gene.

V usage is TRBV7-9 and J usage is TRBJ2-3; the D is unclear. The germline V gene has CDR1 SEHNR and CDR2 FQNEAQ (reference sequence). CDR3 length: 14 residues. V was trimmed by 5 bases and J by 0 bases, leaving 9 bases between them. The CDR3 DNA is TGTGCCAGCAGCACCCGTCAAAGCACAGATACGCAGTATTTT. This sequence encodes CASSTRQSTDTQYF. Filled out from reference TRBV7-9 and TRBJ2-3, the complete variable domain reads DTGVSQNPRHKITKRGQNVTFRCDPISEHNRLYWYRQTLGQGPEFLTYFQNEAQLEKSRLLSDRFSAERPKGSFSTLEIQRTEQGDSAMYLCASSTRQSTDTQYFGPGTRLTVL.

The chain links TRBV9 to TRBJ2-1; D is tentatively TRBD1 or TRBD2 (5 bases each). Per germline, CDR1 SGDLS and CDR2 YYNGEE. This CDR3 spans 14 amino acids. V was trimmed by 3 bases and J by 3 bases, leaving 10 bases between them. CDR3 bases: TGTGCCAGCAGCGGACTAAGGGGCTACAATGAGCAGTTCTTC. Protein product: CASSGLRGYNEQFF.

DNA for the CDR3: TGTGCCAGCAGTTTAAGGCTATCGGCCGGCACCTACGAGCAGTACTTC. Encoded protein: CASSLRLSAGTYEQYF. This sequence joins TRBV27 and TRBJ2-7, with D unresolved. The CDR3 is 16 amino acids. The germline V and J ends were trimmed by 2 bases and 2 bases, with 16 bases remaining between them. Germline values: CDR1 MNHEY, CDR2 SMNVEV (reference sequence).

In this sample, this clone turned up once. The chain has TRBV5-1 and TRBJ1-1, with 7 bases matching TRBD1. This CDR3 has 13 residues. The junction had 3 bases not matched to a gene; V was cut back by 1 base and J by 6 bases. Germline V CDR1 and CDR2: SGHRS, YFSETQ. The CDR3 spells CASSLKGAAEAFF. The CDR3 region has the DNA TGCGCCAGCAGCTTGAAGGGGGCCGCTGAAGCTTTCTTT.

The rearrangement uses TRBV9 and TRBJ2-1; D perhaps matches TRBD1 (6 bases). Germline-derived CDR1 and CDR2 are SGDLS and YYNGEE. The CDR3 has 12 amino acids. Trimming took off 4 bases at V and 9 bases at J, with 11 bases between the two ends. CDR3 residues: CASSPFRGEQFF. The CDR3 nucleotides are TGTGCCAGCAGCCCGTTCAGGGGTGAGCAGTTCTTC.

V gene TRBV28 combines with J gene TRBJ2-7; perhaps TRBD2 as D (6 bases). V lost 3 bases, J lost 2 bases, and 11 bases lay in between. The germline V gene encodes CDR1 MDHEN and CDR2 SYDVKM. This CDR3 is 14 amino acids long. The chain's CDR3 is CASSFPEGPYEQYF. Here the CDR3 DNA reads TGTGCCAGCAGTTTCCCGGAGGGGCCCTACGAGCAGTACTTC. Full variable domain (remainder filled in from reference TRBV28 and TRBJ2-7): DVKVTQSSRYLVKRTGEKVFLECVQDMDHENMFWYRQDPGLGLRLIYFSYDVKMKEKGDIPEGYSVSREKKERFSLILESASTNQTSMYLCASSFPEGPYEQYFGPGTRLTVT.

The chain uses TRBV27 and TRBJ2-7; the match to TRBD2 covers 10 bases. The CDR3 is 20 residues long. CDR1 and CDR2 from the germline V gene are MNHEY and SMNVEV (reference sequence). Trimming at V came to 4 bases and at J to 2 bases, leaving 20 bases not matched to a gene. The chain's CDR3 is CASSSRDTWLAGAEPYEQYF. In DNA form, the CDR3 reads TGTGCCAGCAGTTCCCGGGACACCTGGCTAGCGGGAGCGGAACCCTACGAGCAGTACTTC.

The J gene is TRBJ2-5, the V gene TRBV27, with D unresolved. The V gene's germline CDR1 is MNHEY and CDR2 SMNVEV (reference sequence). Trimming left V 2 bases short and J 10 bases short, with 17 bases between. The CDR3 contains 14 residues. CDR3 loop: CASSLRSASMDQYF. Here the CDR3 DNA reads TGTGCCAGCAGTTTAAGGTCTGCCTCCATGGACCAGTACTTC.

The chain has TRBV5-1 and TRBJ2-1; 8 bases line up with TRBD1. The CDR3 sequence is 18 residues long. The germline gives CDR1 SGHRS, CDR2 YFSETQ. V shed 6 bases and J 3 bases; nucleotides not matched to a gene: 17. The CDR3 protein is CASNLGWTGRASYNEQFF. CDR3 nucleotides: TGCGCCAGCAACCTAGGCTGGACAGGGCGGGCCAGCTACAATGAGCAGTTCTTC.

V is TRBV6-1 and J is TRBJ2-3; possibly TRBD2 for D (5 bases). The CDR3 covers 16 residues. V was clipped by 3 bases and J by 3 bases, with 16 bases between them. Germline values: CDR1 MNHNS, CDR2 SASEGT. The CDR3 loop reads CASSDLLRVETDTQYF. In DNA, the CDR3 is TGTGCCAGCAGTGATCTGTTGAGGGTGGAAACAGATACGCAGTATTTT.

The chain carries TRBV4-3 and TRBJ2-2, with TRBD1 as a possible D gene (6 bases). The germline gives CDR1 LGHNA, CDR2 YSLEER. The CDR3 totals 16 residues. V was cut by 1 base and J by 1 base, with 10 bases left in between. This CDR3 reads CASSQVGAVNTGELFF. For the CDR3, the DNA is TGCGCCAGCAGCCAAGTGGGGGCTGTGAACACCGGGGAGCTGTTTTTT.

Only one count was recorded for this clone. The CDR3 region is CASSHQTGPAFF. CDR3 bases: TGTGCCAGCAGCCACCAAACAGGTCCCGCTTTCTTT. This chain connects TRBV6-5 to TRBJ1-1; a possible D gene is TRBD1 (5 bases). V shed 6 bases and J shed 11 bases, with 16 bases lying between them. The length of the CDR3 is 12 residues. Looked up from germline, CDR1 is MNHEY and CDR2 is SVGAGI.

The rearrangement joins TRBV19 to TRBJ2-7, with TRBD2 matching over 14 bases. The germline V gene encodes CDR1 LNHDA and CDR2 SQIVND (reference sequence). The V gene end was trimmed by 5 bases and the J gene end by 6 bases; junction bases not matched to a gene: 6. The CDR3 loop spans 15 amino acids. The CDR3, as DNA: TGTGCCAGTAGTCCGGGGACTAGCGGGAGAGGCGAGCAGTACTTC. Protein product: CASSPGTSGRGEQYF.

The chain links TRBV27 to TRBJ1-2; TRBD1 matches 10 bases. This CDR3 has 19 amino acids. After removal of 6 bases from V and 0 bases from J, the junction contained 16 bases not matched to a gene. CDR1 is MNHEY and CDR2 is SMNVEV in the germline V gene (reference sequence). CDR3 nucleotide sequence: TGTGCCAGCAGCCCCATTGATCGGACAGGGGGGATCTCTAACTATGGCTACACCTTC. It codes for CASSPIDRTGGISNYGYTF.

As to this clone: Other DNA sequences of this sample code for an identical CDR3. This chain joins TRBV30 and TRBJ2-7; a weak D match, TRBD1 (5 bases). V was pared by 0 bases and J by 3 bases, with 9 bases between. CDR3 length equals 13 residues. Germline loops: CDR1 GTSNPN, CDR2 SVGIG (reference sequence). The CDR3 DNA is TGTGCCTGGAGTGTGACAGTCAGCTACGAGCAGTACTTC. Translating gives CAWSVTVSYEQYF.

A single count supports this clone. CDR3 sequence: CASSLGYTGELFF. As DNA, the CDR3 is TGTGCCAGCAGCTTAGGATACACCGGGGAGCTGTTTTTT. The J gene is TRBJ2-2, the V gene TRBV7-7, with D unclear. The CDR3 length is 13 residues. Trimming stripped 1 base from V and 3 bases from J, with 3 bases between. The germline gives CDR1 SSHAT, CDR2 FNYEAQ (reference sequence).

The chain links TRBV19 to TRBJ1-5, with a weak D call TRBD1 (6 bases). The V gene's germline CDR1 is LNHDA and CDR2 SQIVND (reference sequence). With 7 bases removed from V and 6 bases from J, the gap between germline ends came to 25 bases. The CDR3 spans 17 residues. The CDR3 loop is CASTMRRGRPEIQPQHF. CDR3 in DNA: TGTGCCAGTACCATGAGGCGGGGGCGGCCTGAAATTCAGCCCCAGCATTTT.

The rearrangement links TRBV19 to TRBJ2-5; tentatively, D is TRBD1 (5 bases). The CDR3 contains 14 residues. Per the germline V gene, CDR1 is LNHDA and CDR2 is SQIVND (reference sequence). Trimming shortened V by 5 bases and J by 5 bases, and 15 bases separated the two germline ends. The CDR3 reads CASSDRSMRETQYF. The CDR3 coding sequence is TGTGCCAGTAGTGACAGATCAATGAGGGAGACCCAGTACTTC.

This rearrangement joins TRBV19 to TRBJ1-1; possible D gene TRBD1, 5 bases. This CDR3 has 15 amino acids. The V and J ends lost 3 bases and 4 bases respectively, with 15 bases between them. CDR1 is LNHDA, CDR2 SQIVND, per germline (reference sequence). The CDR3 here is CASSMSGFVVTEAFF. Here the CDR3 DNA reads TGTGCCAGTAGTATGTCAGGGTTCGTGGTCACTGAAGCTTTCTTT.

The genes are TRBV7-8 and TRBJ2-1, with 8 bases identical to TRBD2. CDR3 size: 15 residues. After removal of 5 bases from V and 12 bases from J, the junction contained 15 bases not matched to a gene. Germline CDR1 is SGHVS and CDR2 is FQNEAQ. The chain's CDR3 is CASSPGLASSVVQFF. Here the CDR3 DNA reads TGTGCCAGCAGCCCCGGACTAGCTTCCAGCGTCGTGCAGTTCTTC. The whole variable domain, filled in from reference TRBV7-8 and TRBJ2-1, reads GAGVSQSPRYKVAKRGQDVALRCDPISGHVSLFWYQQALGQGPEFLTYFQNEAQLDKSGLPSDRFFAERPEGSVSTLKIQRTQQEDSAVYLCASSPGLASSVVQFFGPGTRLTVL.

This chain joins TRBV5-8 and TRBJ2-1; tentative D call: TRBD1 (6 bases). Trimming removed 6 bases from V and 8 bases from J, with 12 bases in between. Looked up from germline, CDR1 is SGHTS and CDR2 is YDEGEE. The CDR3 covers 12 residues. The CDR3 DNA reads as TGTGCCAGCACCTTTGGGGGCTATGAGCAGTTCTTC. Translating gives CASTFGGYEQFF.

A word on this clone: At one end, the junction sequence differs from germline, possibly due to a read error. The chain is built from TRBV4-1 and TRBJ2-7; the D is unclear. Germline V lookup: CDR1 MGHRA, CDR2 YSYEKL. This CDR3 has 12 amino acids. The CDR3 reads CASSQGSGPPHF. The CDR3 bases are TGCGCCAGCAGCCAAGGATCCGGGCCCCCTCACTTC.

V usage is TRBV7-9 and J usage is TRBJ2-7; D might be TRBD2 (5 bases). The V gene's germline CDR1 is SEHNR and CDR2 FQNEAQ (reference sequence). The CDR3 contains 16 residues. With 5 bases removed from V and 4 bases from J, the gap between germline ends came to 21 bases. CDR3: CASSPWAPMTGYEQYF. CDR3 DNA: TGTGCCAGCAGCCCTTGGGCCCCTATGACGGGGTACGAGCAGTACTTC. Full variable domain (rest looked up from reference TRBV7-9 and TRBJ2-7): DTGVSQNPRHKITKRGQNVTFRCDPISEHNRLYWYRQTLGQGPEFLTYFQNEAQLEKSRLLSDRFSAERPKGSFSTLEIQRTEQGDSAMYLCASSPWAPMTGYEQYFGPGTRLTVT.

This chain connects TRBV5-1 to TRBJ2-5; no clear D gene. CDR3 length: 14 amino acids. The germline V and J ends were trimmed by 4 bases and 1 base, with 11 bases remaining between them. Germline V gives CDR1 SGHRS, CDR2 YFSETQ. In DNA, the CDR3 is TGCGCCAGCAGCCCCCCCTCAAGCCAAGAGACCCAGTACTTC. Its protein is CASSPPSSQETQYF. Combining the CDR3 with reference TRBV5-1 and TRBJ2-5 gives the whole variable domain KAGVTQTPRYLIKTRGQQVTLSCSPISGHRSVSWYQQTPGQGLQFLFEYFSETQRNKGNFPGRFSGRQFSNSRSEMNVSTLELGDSALYLCASSPPSSQETQYFGPGTRLLVL.

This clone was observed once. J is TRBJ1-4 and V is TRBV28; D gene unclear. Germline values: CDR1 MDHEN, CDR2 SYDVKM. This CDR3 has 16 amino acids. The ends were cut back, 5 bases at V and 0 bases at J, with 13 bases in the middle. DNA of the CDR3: TGTGCCAGCAGTCCAAGAGTAAGGGCAACTAATGAAAAACTGTTTTTT. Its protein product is CASSPRVRATNEKLFF.